This T cell receptor (beta chain) was sequenced for a study of cytomegalovirus exposure and HLA in healthy donors. On this clone itself: As yet, its antigen is unknown.

The germline V gene encodes CDR1 SGHTS and CDR2 YDEGEE. The ends were cut back, 0 bases at V and 4 bases at J, with 11 bases in the middle. The length of the CDR3 is 15 residues. PCR amplification relied on 60 Vbeta primers (plus 13 Jbeta primers). The repertoire was sequenced with immunoSEQ multiplex PCR; TCRdb's copy has only in-frame clones and lacks some. The top ten clones hold approximately 3.6% of a sample with nearly 95,000 clones, nearly 80% of them seen once. Study findings and constraints: A further, later analysis showed that HLA-associated TCR beta chains (compared with equally common others) were more clonally expanded. The CMV antigen specificity of a few CMV-associated chains was confirmed through in vitro analysis. TRBV6-2, TRBV6-3 and some other V segments were unresolvable in 87-base-pair reads. Only CMV serostatus was available as immune exposure information.

Source material: PBMCs. This TCR was sampled from a woman aged 40 to 50 in good health and CMV-seronegative. The V gene is TRBV5-8, the J gene TRBJ1-5; D may be TRBD1 (6 bases). The chain's CDR3 is CASSLGIQGNQPQHF. CDR3 bases: TGTGCCAGCAGCTTGGGAATACAGGGAAATCAGCCCCAGCATTTT. The full variable domain, rest sourced from reference TRBV5-8 and TRBJ1-5, is EAGVTQSPTHLIKTRGQQATLRCSPISGHTSVYWYQQALGLGLQFLLWYDEGEERNRGNFPPRFSGRQFPNYSSELNVNALELEDSALYLCASSLGIQGNQPQHFGDGTRLSIL.